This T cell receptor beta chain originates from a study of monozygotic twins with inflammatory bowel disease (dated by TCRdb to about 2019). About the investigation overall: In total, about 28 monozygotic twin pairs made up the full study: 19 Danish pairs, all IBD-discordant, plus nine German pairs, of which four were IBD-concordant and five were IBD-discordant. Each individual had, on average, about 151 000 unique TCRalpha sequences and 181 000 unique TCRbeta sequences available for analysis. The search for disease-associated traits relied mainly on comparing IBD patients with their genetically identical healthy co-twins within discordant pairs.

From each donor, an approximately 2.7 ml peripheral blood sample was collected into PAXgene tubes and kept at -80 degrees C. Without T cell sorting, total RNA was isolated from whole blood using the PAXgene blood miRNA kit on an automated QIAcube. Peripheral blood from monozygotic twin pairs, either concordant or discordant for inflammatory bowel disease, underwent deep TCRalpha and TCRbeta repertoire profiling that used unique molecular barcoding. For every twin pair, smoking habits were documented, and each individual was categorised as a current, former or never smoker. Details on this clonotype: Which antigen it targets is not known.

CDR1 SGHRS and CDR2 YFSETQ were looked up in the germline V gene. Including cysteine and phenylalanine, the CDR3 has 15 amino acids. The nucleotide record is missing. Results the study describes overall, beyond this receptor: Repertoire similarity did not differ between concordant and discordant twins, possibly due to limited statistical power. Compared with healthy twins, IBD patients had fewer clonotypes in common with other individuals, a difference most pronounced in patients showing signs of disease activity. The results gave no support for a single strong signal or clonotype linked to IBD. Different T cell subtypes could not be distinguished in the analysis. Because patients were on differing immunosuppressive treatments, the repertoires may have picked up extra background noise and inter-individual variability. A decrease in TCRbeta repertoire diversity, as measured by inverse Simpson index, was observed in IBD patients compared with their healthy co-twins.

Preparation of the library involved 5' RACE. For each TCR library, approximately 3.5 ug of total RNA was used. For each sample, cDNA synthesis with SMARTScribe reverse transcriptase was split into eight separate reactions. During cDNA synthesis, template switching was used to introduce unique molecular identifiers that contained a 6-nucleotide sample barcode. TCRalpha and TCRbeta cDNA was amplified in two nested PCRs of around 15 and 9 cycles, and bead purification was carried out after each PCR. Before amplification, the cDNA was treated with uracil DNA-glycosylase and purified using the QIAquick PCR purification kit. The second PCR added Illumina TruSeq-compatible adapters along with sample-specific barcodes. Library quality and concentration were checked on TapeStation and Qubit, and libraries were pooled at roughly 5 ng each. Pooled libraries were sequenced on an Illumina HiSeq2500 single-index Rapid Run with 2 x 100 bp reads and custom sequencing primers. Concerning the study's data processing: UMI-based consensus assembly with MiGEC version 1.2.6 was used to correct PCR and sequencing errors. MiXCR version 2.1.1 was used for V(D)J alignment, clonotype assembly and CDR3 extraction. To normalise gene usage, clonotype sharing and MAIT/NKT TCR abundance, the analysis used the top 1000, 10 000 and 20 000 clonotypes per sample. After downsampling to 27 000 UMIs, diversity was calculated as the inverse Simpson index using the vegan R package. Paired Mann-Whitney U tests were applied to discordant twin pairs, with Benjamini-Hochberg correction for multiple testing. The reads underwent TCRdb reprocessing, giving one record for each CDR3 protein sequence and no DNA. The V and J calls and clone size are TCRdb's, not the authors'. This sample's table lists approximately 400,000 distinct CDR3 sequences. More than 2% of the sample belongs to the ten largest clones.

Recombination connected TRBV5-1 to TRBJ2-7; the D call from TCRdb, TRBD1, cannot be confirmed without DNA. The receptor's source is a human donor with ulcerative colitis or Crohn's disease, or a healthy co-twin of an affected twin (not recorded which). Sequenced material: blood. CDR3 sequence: CASSLAGTGFYEQYF.